These 9 T cell receptor beta chains share one sample of origin, sequenced in a study of CD8+ T cells in alopecia areata. The authors extracted RNA and reverse transcribed it into cDNA as the sequencing template. Clones were read by immunoSEQ multiplex PCR, and TCRdb kept only the in-frame ones, dropping some. The data show thousands of clones, about two thirds seen once. The sample consisted of skin. Receptors were obtained from a human donor in good health.

The chain is built from TRBV29-1 and TRBJ2-1; no clear D gene. This CDR3 spans 14 amino acids. Trimming cost V 4 bases and J 0 bases, with 10 bases left between them. The V gene's germline CDR1 is SQVTM and CDR2 ANQGSEA. The chain's CDR3 is CSVAEPSSYNEQFF. CDR3 nucleotides: TGCAGCGTTGCGGAACCGAGCTCCTACAATGAGCAGTTCTTC.

The J gene is TRBJ1-3, the V gene TRBV4-1; the D gene is possibly TRBD1 (6 bases). Per germline, CDR1 MGHRA and CDR2 YSYEKL. V lost 1 base to trimming and J lost 3 bases, with 10 bases between them. CDR3 length: 15 amino acids. CDR3 loop: CASSQAQQGGNTIYF. The CDR3 region has the DNA TGCGCCAGCAGCCAAGCCCAACAGGGTGGAAACACCATATATTTT.

The genes are TRBV6-1 and TRBJ2-7; 9 bases line up with TRBD2. V was clipped by 0 bases and J by 4 bases; unmatched bases: 4. Germline values: CDR1 MNHNS, CDR2 SASEGT. The CDR3 length is 15 residues. The CDR3 coding sequence is TGTGCCAGCAGTGAAGCTTTAGCGGGGGTTTACGAGCAGTACTTC. It translates to CASSEALAGVYEQYF.

The chain recombines TRBV5-1 with TRBJ2-7, with 13 nucleotides matching TRBD2. V lost 4 bases, J lost 4 bases, and 5 bases stayed unmatched. CDR3 length equals 15 residues. CDR1 SGHRS and CDR2 YFSETQ come from the germline V gene. CDR3 sequence: CASSPGTSGEYEQYF. CDR3 DNA: TGCGCCAGCAGCCCCGGGACTAGCGGGGAATACGAGCAGTACTTC.

The chain recombines TRBV7-2 with TRBJ2-5; TRBD2 might be the D (6 bases). The V and J ends lost 2 bases and 2 bases respectively, with 21 bases between them. CDR1 and CDR2 from the germline V gene are SGHTA and FQGNSA. The CDR3 consists of 18 residues. The CDR3 reads CASSLQPPRLALQETQYF. For the CDR3, the DNA is TGTGCCAGCAGCTTACAACCTCCTAGGCTAGCGCTACAAGAGACCCAGTACTTC.

The V and J genes are TRBV11-1 and TRBJ2-7; 8 positions match TRBD2. V dropped 4 bases and J dropped 0; count of bases not matched to a gene: 2. The CDR3 has 14 amino acids. Germline V gene sequence: CDR1 SGHAT, CDR2 FQDESV (reference sequence). CDR3 residues: CASSYGGDSYEQYF. CDR3 nucleotides: TGTGCCAGCAGCTACGGGGGGGACTCCTACGAGCAGTACTTC.

This clone has only one observation. This sequence joins TRBV5-5 and TRBJ1-2; the D gene is possibly TRBD1 (6 bases). There are 15 residues in the CDR3. CDR1 and CDR2 from the germline V gene are SGHKS and YYEKEE (reference sequence). Trimming removed 0 bases from V and 0 bases from J, with 9 bases in between. The CDR3 here is CASSLGGQTNYGYTF. CDR3 sequence (DNA): TGTGCCAGCAGCTTGGGTGGACAGACTAACTATGGCTACACCTTC.

The chain uses TRBV18 and TRBJ2-6; 13 bases match TRBD2. Germline V gene lookup returns CDR1 KGHSH and CDR2 LQKENI. The CDR3 length is 19 residues. J was trimmed by 0 bases and V by 3 bases; bases with no gene match: 5. The CDR3 DNA follows: TGTGCCAGCTCACCCGTACTAGCGGGGGGGAGCTCTGGGGCCAACGTCCTGACTTTC. Its translation is CASSPVLAGGSSGANVLTF. Full variable domain (outside the CDR3, taken from reference TRBV18 and TRBJ2-6): NAGVMQNPRHLVRRRGQEARLRCSPMKGHSHVYWYRQLPEEGLKFMVYLQKENIIDESGMPKERFSAEFPKEGPSILRIQQVVRGDSAAYFCASSPVLAGGSSGANVLTFGAGSRLTVL.

J is TRBJ2-3 and V is TRBV2, with D hard to call. V was cut by 7 bases and J by 5 bases, with 10 bases left in between. Germline V CDR1 and CDR2: SNHLY, FYNNEI. The length of the CDR3 is 12 residues. CDR3 DNA: TGTGCCAGCACCCAGATGATAGATACGCAGTATTTT. Residues: CASTQMIDTQYF.